The text below deals with one T cell receptor beta chain. Its antigen is still unknown. Per-nucleotide qualities are absent, and no much larger clonotype sits a single base away. The CDR3 regions of human TCRbeta chains were analyzed by immunosequencing. In the original analysis: Repertoire TCRs were checked for matches against a reference library of SARS-CoV-2-specific TCRs that had been generated using the MIRA antigen-specificity platform. Breadth meant the fraction of unique TCRs that were SARS-CoV-2-associated, whereas depth meant the fraction of total T cells that were SARS-CoV-2-associated. Using the MIRA data, each spike-specific TCR was assigned both to the spike region to which the TCR was reactive and to a CD4 or CD8 class. Log10-transformed breadth and depth values were compared by one-way ANOVA with Sidak's multiple comparisons tests. Held by TCRdb, this immuneACCESS table contains in-frame sequences only and omits some clones. Under half of the omission traces to an unresolved V gene where checked; the cause of the rest is unknown. V and J calls and clone size come straight from that table; D and trimming were deduced from the DNA. The sample table holds some 150,000 clones, of which about nine tenths were seen once. The ten largest make up roughly 3.6% of the sample.

This entry is derived from a study of T cell responses to AZD1222 COVID-19 vaccine (dated by TCRdb to the early 2020s). Study-level background: AZD1222 recipients whose second dose came at about 4 weeks and those whose second dose came at about 12 weeks were combined into one group, since spike-specific TCR depth and breadth did not differ between the two schedules. A total of approximately 230 trial participants underwent TCR sequencing, of whom some 210 received two doses of AZD1222 and some 26 received two doses of the MenACWY control vaccine. Trial participants were enrolled into age subgroups of 18-55, 56-69 and 70-plus years, which contained about 150, 27 and 61 TCR-sequenced participants, respectively.

Overall study outcomes, separate from this receptor: The vaccine-associated CD4 TCRs covered the entire spike protein, and the dominant responses fell in regions 160-218 and 743-854. No day 14 peak-response samples were available, so repertoires were characterized only after the peak T cell response. The 56-69-year group was small, and its depth increase did not reach significance, likely because of low power. A significant rise in spike-specific TCR breadth and depth was observed after two AZD1222 doses relative to day 0 and relative to MenACWY recipients. Epitopes outside the regions mutated in the B.1.351 and B.1.1.7 variants were reportedly recognized by nearly half of the unique spike-specific TCRs. Conclusions about previously exposed vaccinees are limited, since just five or six AZD1222 recipients were seropositive for SARS-CoV-2 at baseline. Participants were mostly white British, with more females than males. The authors suggested clonal diversity may have been underestimated.

Looking up the germline V gene yields CDR1 SGHRS and CDR2 YFSETQ. The V end loses 4 bases and the J end loses 7 bases, and a stretch of 14 bases separates them. Measured from the cysteine to the phenylalanine, the CDR3 is 14 residues long. The CDR3 DNA has 42 bases and is translated from base 1. The time point label corresponds to: baseline before first vaccination. The vaccinee samples were drawn from two UK trials, COV001 and COV002, one of which was a single-blind randomized controlled phase 2/3 trial testing AZD1222 (ChAdOx1 nCoV-19) in healthy adults. For TCRbeta chain sequencing, PBMC samples were collected from trial participants at day 0 and at day 28 after the second dose.

The chain joins TRBV5-1 to TRBJ1-4; the D segment could be TRBD1, given 6 matching bases. This clonotype was obtained from an adult in good health. The source was peripheral blood, collected on day 0 of AZD1222 vaccination. The CDR3 loop reads CASSPDSGGEKLFF. The nucleotides read TGCGCCAGCAGCCCGGACAGTGGGGGTGAAAAACTGTTTTTT. Reference TRBV5-1 and TRBJ1-4 genes cover what lies past the CDR3, so the full variable domain is KAGVTQTPRYLIKTRGQQVTLSCSPISGHRSVSWYQQTPGQGLQFLFEYFSETQRNKGNFPGRFSGRQFSNSRSEMNVSTLELGDSALYLCASSPDSGGEKLFFGSGTQLSVL.